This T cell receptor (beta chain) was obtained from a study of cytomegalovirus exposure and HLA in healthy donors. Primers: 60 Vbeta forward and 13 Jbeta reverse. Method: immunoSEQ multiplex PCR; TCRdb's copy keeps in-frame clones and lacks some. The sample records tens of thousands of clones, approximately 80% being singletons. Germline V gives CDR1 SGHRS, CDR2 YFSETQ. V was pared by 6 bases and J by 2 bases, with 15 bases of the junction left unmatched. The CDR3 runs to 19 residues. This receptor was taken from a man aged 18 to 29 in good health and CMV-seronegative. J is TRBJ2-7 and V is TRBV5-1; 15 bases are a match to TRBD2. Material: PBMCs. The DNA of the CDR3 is TGCGCCAGCAAAACTGTCTGGACTAGCGGGGGGGCCCAGACCTACGAGCAGTACTTC. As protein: CASKTVWTSGGAQTYEQYF. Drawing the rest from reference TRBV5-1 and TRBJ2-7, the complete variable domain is KAGVTQTPRYLIKTRGQQVTLSCSPISGHRSVSWYQQTPGQGLQFLFEYFSETQRNKGNFPGRFSGRQFSNSRSEMNVSTLELGDSALYLCASKTVWTSGGAQTYEQYFGPGTRLTVT.